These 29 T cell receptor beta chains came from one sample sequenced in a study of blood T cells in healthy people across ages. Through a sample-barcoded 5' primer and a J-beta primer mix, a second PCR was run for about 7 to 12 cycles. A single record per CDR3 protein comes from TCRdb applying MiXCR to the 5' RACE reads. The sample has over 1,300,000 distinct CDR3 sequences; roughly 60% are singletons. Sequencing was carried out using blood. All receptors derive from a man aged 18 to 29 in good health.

CDR3 region: CASSLRGGSGTVYYEQYF. The DNA for the CDR3 is TGTGCCAGCAGTTTAAGGGGGGGATCCGGGACAGTCTACTACGAGCAGTACTTC. This sequence joins TRBV27 and TRBJ2-4; tentatively, D is TRBD1 or TRBD2 (7 bases each). The last part of the DNA fits TRBJ2-7 better; the J call may be wrong. Germline V gives CDR1 MNHEY, CDR2 SMNVEV (reference sequence). The CDR3 has 18 amino acids.

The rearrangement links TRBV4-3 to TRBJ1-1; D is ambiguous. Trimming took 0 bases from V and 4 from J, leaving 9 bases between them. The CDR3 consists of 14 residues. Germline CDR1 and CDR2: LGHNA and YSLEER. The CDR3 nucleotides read TGCGCCAGCAGCCAAGATTCCAAACTCACTGAAGCTTTCTTT. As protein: CASSQDSKLTEAFF.

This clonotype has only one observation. The CDR3 coding sequence is TGTGCCAGCAGCGCGCAGATATGGGGAGAGTACGAGCAGTACTTC. Protein: CASSAQIWGEYEQYF. V usage is TRBV5-6 and J usage is TRBJ2-5; a possible D gene is TRBD2 (5 bases). The DNA end is a closer match to TRBJ2-7, so the J assignment may be wrong. CDR1 and CDR2 (germline): SGHDT, YYEEEE. The CDR3 is 15 residues long.

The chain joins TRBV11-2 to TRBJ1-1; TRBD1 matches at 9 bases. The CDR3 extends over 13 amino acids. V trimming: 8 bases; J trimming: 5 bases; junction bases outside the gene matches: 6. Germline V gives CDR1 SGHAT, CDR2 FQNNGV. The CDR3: CASGNRGLTEAFF. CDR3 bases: TGTGCCAGCGGTAACAGGGGGCTTACTGAAGCTTTCTTT.

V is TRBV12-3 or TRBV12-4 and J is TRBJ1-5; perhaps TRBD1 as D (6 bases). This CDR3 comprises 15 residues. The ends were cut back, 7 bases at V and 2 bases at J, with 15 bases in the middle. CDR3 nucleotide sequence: TGTGCCAGCAAATCGCAGGGGATCGGCAATCAGCCCCAGCATTTT. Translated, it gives CASKSQGIGNQPQHF.

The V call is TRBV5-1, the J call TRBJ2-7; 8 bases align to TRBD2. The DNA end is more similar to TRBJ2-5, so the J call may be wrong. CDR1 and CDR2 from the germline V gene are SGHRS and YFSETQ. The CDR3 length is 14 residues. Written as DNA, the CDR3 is TGCGCCAGCAGCGGAGGGACTAGAAAAGAGACCCAGTACTTC. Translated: CASSGGTRKETQYF.

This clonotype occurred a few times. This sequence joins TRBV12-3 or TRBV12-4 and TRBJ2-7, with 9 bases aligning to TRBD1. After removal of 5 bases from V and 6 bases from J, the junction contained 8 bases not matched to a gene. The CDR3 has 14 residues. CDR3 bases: TGTGCCAGCAGTGCCGGGACAGGGCACTCCGAGCAGTACTTC. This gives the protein CASSAGTGHSEQYF.

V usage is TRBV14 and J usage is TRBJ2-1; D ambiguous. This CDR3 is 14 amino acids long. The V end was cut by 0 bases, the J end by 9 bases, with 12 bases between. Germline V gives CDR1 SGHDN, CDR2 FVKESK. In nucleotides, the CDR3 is TGTGCCAGCAGCCAAGAAGATCCTCGGAGTGAGCAGTTCTTC. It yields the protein CASSQEDPRSEQFF.

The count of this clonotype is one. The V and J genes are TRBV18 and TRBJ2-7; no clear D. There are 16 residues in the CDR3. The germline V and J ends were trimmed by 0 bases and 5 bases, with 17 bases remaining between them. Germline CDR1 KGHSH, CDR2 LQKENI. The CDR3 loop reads CASSPPNAGNLHEQYF. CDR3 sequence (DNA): TGTGCCAGCTCACCACCGAACGCAGGCAATCTTCACGAGCAGTACTTC.

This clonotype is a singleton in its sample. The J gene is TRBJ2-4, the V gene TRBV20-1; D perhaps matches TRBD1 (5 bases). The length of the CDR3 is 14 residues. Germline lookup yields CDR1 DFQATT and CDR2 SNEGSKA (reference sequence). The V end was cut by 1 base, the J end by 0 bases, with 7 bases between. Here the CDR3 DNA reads TGCAGTGCTAGAGGACAGCTAGCCAAAAACATTCAGTACTTC. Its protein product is CSARGQLAKNIQYF.

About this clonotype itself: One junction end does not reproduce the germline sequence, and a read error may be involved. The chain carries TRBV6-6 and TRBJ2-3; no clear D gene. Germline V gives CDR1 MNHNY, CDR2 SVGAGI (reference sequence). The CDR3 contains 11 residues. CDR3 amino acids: CVSLQKDTQYF. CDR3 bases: TGTGTCAGCCTCCAAAAAGATACGCAGTATTTT.

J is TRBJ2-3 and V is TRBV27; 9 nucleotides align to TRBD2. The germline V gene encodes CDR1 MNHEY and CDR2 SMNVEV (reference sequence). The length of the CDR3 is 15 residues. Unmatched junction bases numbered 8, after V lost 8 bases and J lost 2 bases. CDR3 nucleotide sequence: TGTGCCAGCCGAATACTAGCGGGTTTCACAGATACGCAGTATTTT. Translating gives CASRILAGFTDTQYF.

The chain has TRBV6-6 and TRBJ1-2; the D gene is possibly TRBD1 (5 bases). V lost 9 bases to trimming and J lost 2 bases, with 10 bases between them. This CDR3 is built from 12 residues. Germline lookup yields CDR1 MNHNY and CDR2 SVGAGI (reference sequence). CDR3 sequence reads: CASGGTNYGYTF. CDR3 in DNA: TGTGCCAGTGGGGGAACCAACTATGGCTACACCTTC.

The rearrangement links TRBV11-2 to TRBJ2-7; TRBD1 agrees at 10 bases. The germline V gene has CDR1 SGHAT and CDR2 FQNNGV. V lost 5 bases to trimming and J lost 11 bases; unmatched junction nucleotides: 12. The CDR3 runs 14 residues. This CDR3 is CASSPRTGGSKKYF. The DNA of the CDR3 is TGTGCCAGCAGCCCTCGGACAGGGGGAAGTAAGAAGTACTTC.

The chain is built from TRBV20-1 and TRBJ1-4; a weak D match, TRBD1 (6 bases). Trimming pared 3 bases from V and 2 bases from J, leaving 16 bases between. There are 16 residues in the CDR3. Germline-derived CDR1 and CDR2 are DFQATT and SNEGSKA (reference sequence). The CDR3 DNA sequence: TGCAGTGCTAGGCCACCGACAGGTTGGACTAATGAAAAACTGTTTTTT. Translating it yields CSARPPTGWTNEKLFF.

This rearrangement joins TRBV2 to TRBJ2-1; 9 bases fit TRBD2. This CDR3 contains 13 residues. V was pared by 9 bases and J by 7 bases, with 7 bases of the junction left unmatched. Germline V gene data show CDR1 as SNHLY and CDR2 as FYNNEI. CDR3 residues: CARIAGVGNEQFF. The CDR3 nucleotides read TGTGCCAGGATAGCGGGGGTGGGAAATGAGCAGTTCTTC.

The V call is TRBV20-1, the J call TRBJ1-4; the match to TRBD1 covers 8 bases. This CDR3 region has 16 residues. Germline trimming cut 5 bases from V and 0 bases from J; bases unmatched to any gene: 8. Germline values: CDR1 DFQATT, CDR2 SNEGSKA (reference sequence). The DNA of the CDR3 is TGCAGTGCTGCAGCGGACAGGGTTACAACTAATGAAAAACTGTTTTTT. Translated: CSAAADRVTTNEKLFF.

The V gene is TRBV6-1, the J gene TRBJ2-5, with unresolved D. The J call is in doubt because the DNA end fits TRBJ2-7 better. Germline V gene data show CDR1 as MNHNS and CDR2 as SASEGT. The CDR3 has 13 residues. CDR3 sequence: CASSARPTYEQYF. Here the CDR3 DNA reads TGTGCCAGCAGTGCTCGACCTACCTACGAGCAGTACTTC.

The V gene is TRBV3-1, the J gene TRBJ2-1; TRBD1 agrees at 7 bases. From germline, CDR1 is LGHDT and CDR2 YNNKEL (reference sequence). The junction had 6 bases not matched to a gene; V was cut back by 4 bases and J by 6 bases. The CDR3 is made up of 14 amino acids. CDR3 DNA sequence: TGTGCCAGCAGCCCATCCGACAGGGTCAATGAGCAGTTCTTC. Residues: CASSPSDRVNEQFF.

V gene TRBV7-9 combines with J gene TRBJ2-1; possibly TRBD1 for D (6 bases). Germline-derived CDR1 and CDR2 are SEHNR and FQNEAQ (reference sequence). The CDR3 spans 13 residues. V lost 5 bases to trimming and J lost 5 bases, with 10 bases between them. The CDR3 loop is CASSTDRNNEQFF. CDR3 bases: TGTGCCAGCAGCACCGACAGGAACAATGAGCAGTTCTTC.

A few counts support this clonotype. The CDR3 nucleotides are TGCAGTGCACAGCCAACGGCAAAACCAGATACGCAGTATTTT. Protein: CSAQPTAKPDTQYF. The V and J genes are TRBV20-1 and TRBJ2-3; D is unclear. Per germline, CDR1 DFQATT and CDR2 SNEGSKA (reference sequence). Trimming left V 6 bases short and J 4 bases short, with 17 bases between. The CDR3 is 14 amino acids.

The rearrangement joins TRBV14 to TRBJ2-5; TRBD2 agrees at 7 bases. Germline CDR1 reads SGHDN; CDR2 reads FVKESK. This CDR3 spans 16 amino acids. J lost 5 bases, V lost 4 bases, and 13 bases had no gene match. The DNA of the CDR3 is TGTGCCAGCAGCCCCCCGGGACTAAGGTTTGGGGAGACCCAGTACTTC. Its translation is CASSPPGLRFGETQYF. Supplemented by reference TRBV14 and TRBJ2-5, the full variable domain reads EAGVTQFPSHSVIEKGQTVTLRCDPISGHDNLYWYRRVMGKEIKFLLHFVKESKQDESGMPNNRFLAERTGGTYSTLKVQPAELEDSGVYFCASSPPGLRFGETQYFGPGTRLLVL.

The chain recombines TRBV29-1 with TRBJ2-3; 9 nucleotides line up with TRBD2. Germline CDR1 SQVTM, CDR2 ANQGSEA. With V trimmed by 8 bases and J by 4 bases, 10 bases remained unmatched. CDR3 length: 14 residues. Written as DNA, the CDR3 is TGCAGCTACCAGGGGCGGGAGGGACCAGATACGCAGTATTTT. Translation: CSYQGREGPDTQYF.

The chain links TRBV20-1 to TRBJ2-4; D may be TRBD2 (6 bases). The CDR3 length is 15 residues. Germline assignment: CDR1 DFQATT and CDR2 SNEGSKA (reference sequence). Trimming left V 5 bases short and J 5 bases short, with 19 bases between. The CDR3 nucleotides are TGCAGTGCTGACCCTGGGGGGAGGCCAGAAAACATTCAGTACTTC. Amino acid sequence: CSADPGGRPENIQYF.

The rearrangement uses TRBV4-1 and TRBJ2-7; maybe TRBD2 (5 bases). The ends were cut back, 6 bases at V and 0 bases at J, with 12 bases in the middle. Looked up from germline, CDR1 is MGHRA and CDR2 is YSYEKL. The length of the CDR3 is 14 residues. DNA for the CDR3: TGCGCCAGCAGTCGGGCCACTAGCTCCTACGAGCAGTACTTC. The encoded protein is CASSRATSSYEQYF.

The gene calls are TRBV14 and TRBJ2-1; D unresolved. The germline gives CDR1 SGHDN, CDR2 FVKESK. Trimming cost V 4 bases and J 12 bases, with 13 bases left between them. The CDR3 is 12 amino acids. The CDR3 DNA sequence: TGTGCCAGCAGCCCTTCCTCCGGTAGGCAGTTCTTC. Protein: CASSPSSGRQFF.

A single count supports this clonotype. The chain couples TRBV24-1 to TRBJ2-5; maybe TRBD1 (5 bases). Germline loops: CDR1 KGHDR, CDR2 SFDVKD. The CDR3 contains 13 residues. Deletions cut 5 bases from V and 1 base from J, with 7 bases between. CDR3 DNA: TGTGCCACCAGTGTAGGGGCCCAAGAGACCCAGTACTTC. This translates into CATSVGAQETQYF.

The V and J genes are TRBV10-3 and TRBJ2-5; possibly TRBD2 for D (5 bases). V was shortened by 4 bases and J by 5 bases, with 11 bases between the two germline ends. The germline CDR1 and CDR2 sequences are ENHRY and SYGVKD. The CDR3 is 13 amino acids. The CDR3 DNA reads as TGTGCCATCAGTGGATCCCCGGGGGAGACCCAGTACTTC. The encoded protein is CAISGSPGETQYF.

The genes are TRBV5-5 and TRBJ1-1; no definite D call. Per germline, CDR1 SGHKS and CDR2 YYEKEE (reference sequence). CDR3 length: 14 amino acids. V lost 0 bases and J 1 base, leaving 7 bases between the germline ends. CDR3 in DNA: TGTGCCAGCAGCTTGGGACTGCGGAACACTGAAGCTTTCTTT. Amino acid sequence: CASSLGLRNTEAFF.